These 8 T cell receptor beta chains originate from one sample sequenced in a study of cytomegalovirus exposure and HLA in healthy donors. Amplification used 60 Vbeta primers and 13 Jbeta primers. Measured with immunoSEQ multiplex PCR; TCRdb has only the in-frame clones, and not every one. This table holds a few hundred thousand clones, approximately 85% found once. Sequenced: PBMCs. These receptors were obtained from a woman aged 40 to 49 in good health and CMV-seropositive.

The CDR3 is CASSLGTGDNQPQHF. CDR3 nucleotides: TGTGCCAGCAGCTTGGGGACAGGGGACAATCAGCCCCAGCATTTT. The chain combines TRBV7-9 with TRBJ1-5; TRBD1 matches at 10 bases. This CDR3 comprises 15 residues. The ends lost 3 bases at V and 3 bases at J; junction bases unmatched: 2. Germline V gene lookup returns CDR1 SEHNR and CDR2 FQNEAQ (reference sequence).

This chain joins TRBV9 and TRBJ1-2; no firm D call. Germline values: CDR1 SGDLS, CDR2 YYNGEE. V was shortened by 0 bases and J by 1 base, with 10 bases between the two germline ends. The CDR3 covers 15 residues. The CDR3 sequence is CASSVVGEGNYGYTF. The DNA for the CDR3 is TGTGCCAGCAGCGTAGTGGGAGAGGGTAACTATGGCTACACCTTC.

The chain recombines TRBV6-5 with TRBJ1-5, with a possible D match to TRBD1 (6 bases). Germline CDR1 and CDR2: MNHEY and SVGAGI. V dropped 5 bases and J dropped 12 bases, with 23 bases sitting between them. CDR3 length equals 15 residues. The CDR3 loop reads CASSLDRTRSNRQHF. The CDR3 DNA reads as TGTGCCAGCAGTCTCGACAGGACCCGAAGTAATCGCCAGCATTTT.

The chain recombines TRBV18 with TRBJ2-7; tentatively, D is TRBD1 (5 bases). Germline CDR1 KGHSH, CDR2 LQKENI. V lost 8 bases and J 3 bases, leaving 11 bases between the germline ends. The CDR3 consists of 12 residues. The CDR3: CASTSDSYEQYF. In DNA, the CDR3 is TGTGCCAGCACCTCAGACAGCTACGAGCAGTACTTC.

The V call is TRBV4-1, the J call TRBJ2-5, with 8 nucleotides matching TRBD1. The CDR3 is 19 amino acids. The V segment lost 5 bases and the J segment 4 bases; nucleotides outside the gene matches: 21. Germline CDR1 is MGHRA and CDR2 is YSYEKL. The CDR3 is CASSSTWGTVMDRAETQYF. The CDR3 DNA reads TGCGCCAGCAGCTCCACCTGGGGAACCGTGATGGACAGGGCAGAGACCCAGTACTTC.

This chain links TRBV7-6 with TRBJ2-5; 13 bases match TRBD2. Germline values: CDR1 SGHVS, CDR2 FNYEAQ. The CDR3 sequence is 17 residues long. V was clipped by 4 bases and J by 3 bases; unmatched bases: 8. CDR3 residues: CASSSMGGLAGEETQYF. The CDR3 nucleotides are TGTGCCAGCAGCTCCATGGGCGGACTAGCGGGAGAAGAGACCCAGTACTTC.

This clone has more than one count but fewer than ten. In nucleotides, the CDR3 is TGTGCCAGCAGCTTAATACAGAGCTCCTACGAGCAGTACTTC. It translates to CASSLIQSSYEQYF. The chain recombines TRBV7-2 with TRBJ2-7, with D unclear. V shed 2 bases and J shed 0 bases, with 8 bases lying between them. The germline gives CDR1 SGHTA, CDR2 FQGNSA. This CDR3 is built from 14 residues.

V usage is TRBV2 and J usage is TRBJ2-7, with D maybe TRBD1 (6 bases). Trimming left V 5 bases short and J 5 bases short, with 13 bases between. The CDR3 covers 13 residues. CDR1 and CDR2 (germline): SNHLY, FYNNEI. In DNA, the CDR3 is TGTGCCAGCAGTCGCACAGACAGGAACGAGCAGTACTTC. This encodes CASSRTDRNEQYF.